What follows describes a single T cell receptor beta chain. Germline assignment: CDR1 MGHRA and CDR2 YSYEKL. V shed 2 bases and J 2 bases; nucleotides not matched to a gene: 7. CDR3 length: 16 residues. The source of the sample is a study of shared clonotypes between healthy human individuals. TCRdb's table, derived via immunoSEQ multiplex PCR, lists solely in-frame clones and lacks some. The sample consists of about 380,000 clones, about 97% of them appearing once. This clonotype was sampled from a man aged 25 to 40 in good health. Sequenced material: memory CD8+ T cells sorted from blood. Stated subset: CD45RO+ cells pooled with CCR7-negative TemRA cells. This chain connects TRBV4-1 to TRBJ2-7; 9 nucleotides line up with TRBD1. CDR3 region: CASSQQQGAKTYEQYF. For the CDR3, the DNA is TGCGCCAGCAGCCAACAACAGGGGGCTAAAACCTACGAGCAGTACTTC.